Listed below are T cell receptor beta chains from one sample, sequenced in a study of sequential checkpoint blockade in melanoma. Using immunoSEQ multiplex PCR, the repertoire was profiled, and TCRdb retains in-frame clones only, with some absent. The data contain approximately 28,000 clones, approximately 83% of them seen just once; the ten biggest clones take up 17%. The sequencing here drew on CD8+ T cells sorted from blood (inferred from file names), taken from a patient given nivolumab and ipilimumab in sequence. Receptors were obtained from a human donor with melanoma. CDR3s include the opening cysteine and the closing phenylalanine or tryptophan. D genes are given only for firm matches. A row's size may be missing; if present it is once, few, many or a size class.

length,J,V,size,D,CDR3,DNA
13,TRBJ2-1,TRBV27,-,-,CASSPRGGTEQFF,TGTGCCAGCAGTCCAAGAGGGGGAACTGAGCAGTTCTTC
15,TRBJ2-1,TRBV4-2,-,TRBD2,CASSLGTSGRDEQFF,TGTGCCAGCAGCTTGGGGACTAGCGGGAGGGATGAGCAGTTCTTC
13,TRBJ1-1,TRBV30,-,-,CAWIEVTNTEAFF,TGTGCCTGGATTGAGGTGACGAACACTGAAGCTTTCTTT
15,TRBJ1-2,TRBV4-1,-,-,CASSQVGQTNYGYTF,TGCGCCAGCAGCCAAGTTGGACAGACGAACTATGGCTACACCTTC
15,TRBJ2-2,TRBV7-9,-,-,CASTPPQGPTGELFF,TGTGCCAGCACCCCCCCACAGGGACCCACCGGGGAGCTGTTTTTT
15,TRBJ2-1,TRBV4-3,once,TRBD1,CASSQDGDRYNEQFF,TGCGCCAGCAGCCAAGATGGGGACAGATACAATGAGCAGTTCTTC
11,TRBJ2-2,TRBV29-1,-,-,CSAPRAGELFF,TGCAGCGCCCCCAGGGCCGGGGAGCTGTTTTTT
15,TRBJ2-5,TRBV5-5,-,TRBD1,CASSLETGGLETQYF,TGTGCCAGCAGCTTGGAGACAGGGGGCTTGGAGACCCAGTACTTC
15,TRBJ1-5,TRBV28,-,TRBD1,CASSWGGQGNQPQHF,TGTGCCAGCAGTTGGGGGGGACAGGGCAATCAGCCCCAGCATTTT
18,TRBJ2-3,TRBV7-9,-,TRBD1,CASSSTDTGTGPTDTQYF,TGTGCCAGCAGCTCTACCGATACCGGGACAGGCCCCACAGATACGCAGTATTTT
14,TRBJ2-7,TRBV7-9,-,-,CASSPGGLAYEQYF,TGTGCCAGCAGCCCCGGAGGGCTGGCCTACGAGCAGTACTTC
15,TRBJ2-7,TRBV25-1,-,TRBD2,CASSEGLAGSHEQYF,TGTGCCAGCAGTGAGGGACTAGCGGGGTCCCACGAGCAGTACTTC
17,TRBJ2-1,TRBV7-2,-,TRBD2,CASSLDLGRGVYNEQFF,TGTGCCAGCAGCTTAGATCTAGGGCGGGGGGTTTACAATGAGCAGTTCTTC
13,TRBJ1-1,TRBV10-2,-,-,CASRVGGSPEAFF,TGCGCCAGCAGGGTAGGGGGAAGCCCTGAAGCTTTCTTT
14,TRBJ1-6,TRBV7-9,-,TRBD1,CASSSGQGVSPLHF,TGTGCCAGCAGCTCGGGACAGGGAGTATCACCCCTCCACTTT
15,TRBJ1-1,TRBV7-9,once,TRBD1,CASSSTGARNTEAFF,TGTGCCAGCAGCTCAACAGGGGCAAGAAACACTGAAGCTTTCTTT
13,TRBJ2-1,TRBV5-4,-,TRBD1,CASARQGYNEQFF,TGTGCCAGCGCGCGACAGGGGTACAATGAGCAGTTCTTC
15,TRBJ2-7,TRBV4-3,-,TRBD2,CASSQGTSGIYEQYF,TGCGCCAGCAGCCAAGGGACTAGCGGAATCTACGAGCAGTACTTC
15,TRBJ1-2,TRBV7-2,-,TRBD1,CASSLSGGLNYGYTF,TGTGCCAGCAGCTTATCAGGGGGTCTTAACTATGGCTACACCTTC
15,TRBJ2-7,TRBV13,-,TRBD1,CASSGTGQGSHEQYF,TGTGCCAGCAGCGGAACCGGACAGGGAAGCCACGAGCAGTACTTC
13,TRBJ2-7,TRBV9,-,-,CASSRGASYEQYF,TGTGCCAGCAGCCGGGGGGCCAGTTACGAGCAGTACTTC
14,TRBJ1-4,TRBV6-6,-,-,CASSWGGPDEKLFF,TGTGCCAGCAGTTGGGGAGGGCCGGATGAAAAACTGTTTTTT
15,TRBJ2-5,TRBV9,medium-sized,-,CASSLGVGGQETQYF,TGTGCCAGCAGCCTCGGGGTGGGGGGACAAGAGACCCAGTACTTC
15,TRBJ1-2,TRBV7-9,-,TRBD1,CASSQRTGRGYGYTF,TGCGCCAGCAGCCAAAGGACAGGGAGGGGCTATGGCTACACCTTC
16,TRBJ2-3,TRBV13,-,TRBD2,CASSDTSGWDTDTQYF,TGTGCCAGCAGCGACACTAGCGGGTGGGACACAGATACGCAGTATTTT
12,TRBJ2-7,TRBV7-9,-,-,CASRGGGDEQYF,TGTGCCAGCAGAGGGGGAGGGGACGAGCAGTACTTC
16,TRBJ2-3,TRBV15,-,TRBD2,CATRAGLAGPTDTQYF,TGTGCCACCAGGGCGGGACTAGCGGGGCCCACAGATACGCAGTATTTT
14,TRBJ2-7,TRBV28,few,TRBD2,CASSSAGGRDEQYF,TGTGCCAGCAGTTCAGCGGGGGGGCGGGACGAGCAGTACTTC
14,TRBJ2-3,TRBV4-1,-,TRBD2,CASSTSGGTDTQYF,TGCGCCAGCTCGACTAGCGGGGGCACAGATACGCAGTATTTT
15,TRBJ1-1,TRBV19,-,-,CASSIHGGPNTEAFF,TGTGCCAGTAGTATTCACGGGGGACCGAACACTGAAGCTTTCTTT
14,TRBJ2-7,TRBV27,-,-,CASRLRTLHYEQYF,TGTGCCAGCAGATTAAGGACACTCCACTACGAGCAGTACTTC
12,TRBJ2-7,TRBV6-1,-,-,CASRRTAYEQYF,TGTGCCAGCAGAAGGACAGCCTACGAGCAGTACTTC
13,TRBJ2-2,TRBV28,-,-,CASSFQGGRELFF,TGTGCCAGCAGTTTCCAAGGAGGCAGGGAGCTGTTTTTT
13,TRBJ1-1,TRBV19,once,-,CASSINRVTEAFF,TGTGCCAGTAGTATAAACAGGGTCACTGAAGCTTTCTTT
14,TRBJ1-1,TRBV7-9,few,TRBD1,CASSPRTGITEAFF,TGTGCCAGCAGCCCGAGGACAGGGATCACTGAAGCTTTCTTT